Listed here is a single T cell receptor beta chain. The antigen is not known. The same CDR3 can be traced to other DNA sequences in this sample. This sample is drawn from a study of T cells in localized non-small cell lung cancer. Whole-study results and caveats: The tumor had only one region sequenced, so heterogeneity remains possible. The study detected a median 57 of the top 100 tumor clones in adjacent lung.

Sequencing used immunoSEQ multiplex PCR; TCRdb keeps in-frame clones, though not all of them. Counted here are 55,000 to 80,000 clones, 80% to 90% occurring once; the ten biggest clones make up roughly 12%. CDR3 length: 13 residues. Germline loops: CDR1 SGHVS, CDR2 FNYEAQ. V lost 3 bases, J lost 5 bases, and 10 bases lay in between. This clonotype was obtained from a female donor older than 55 with stage I lung adenocarcinoma. The sequencing used peripheral blood, collected before any cancer treatment. This chain joins TRBV7-6 and TRBJ1-1; the D gene is possibly TRBD1 (5 bases). CDR3 coding DNA: TGTGCCAGCAGCTTGGCGGGGGTGACTGAAGCTTTCTTT. The encoded protein is CASSLAGVTEAFF. The whole variable domain, remainder taken from reference TRBV7-6 and TRBJ1-1, is GAGVSQSPRYKVTKRGQDVALRCDPISGHVSLYWYRQALGQGPEFLTYFNYEAQQDKSGLPNDRFSAERPEGSISTLTIQRTEQRDSAMYRCASSLAGVTEAFFGQGTRLTVV.